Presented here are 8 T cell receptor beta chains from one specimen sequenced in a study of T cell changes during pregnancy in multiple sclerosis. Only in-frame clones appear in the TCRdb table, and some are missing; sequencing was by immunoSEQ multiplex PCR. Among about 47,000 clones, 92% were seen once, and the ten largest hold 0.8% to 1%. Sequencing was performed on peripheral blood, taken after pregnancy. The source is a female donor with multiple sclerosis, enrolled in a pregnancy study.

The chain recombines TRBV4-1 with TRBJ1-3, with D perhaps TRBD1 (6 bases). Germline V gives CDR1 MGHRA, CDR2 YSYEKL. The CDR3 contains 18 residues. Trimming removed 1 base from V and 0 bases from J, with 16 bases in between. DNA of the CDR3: TGCGCCAGCAGCCAAGCCGAAACAGGGATCCCCTCTGGAAACACCATATATTTT. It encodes CASSQAETGIPSGNTIYF.

The CDR3 DNA reads as TGCAGCGTCGGGGGGGCGAACGACGAGCAGTACTTC. It is translated as CSVGGANDEQYF. This sequence joins TRBV29-1 and TRBJ2-7; TRBD2 agrees at 8 bases. This CDR3 region has 12 residues. CDR1 is SQVTM, CDR2 ANQGSEA, per germline. Trimming took 6 bases from V and 5 from J; bases not matched to a gene: 6.

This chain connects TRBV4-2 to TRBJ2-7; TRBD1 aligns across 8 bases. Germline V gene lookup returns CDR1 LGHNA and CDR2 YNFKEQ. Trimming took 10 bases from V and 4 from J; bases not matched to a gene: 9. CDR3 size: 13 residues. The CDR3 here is CATQDRGGYEQYF. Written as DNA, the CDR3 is TGTGCCACTCAAGACAGGGGAGGATACGAGCAGTACTTC.

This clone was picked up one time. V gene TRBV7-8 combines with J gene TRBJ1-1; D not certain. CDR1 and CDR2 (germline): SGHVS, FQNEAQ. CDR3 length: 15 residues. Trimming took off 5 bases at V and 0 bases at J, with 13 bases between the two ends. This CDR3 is CASSIGTGLNTEAFF. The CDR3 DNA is TGTGCCAGCAGCATAGGCACGGGATTGAACACTGAAGCTTTCTTT.

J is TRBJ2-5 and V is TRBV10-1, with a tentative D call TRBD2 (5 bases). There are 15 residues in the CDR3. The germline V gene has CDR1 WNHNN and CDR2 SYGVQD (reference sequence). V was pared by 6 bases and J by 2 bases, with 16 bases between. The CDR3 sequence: CASSARDYKQETQYF. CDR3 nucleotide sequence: TGCGCCAGCAGCGCCCGTGACTACAAACAAGAGACCCAGTACTTC.

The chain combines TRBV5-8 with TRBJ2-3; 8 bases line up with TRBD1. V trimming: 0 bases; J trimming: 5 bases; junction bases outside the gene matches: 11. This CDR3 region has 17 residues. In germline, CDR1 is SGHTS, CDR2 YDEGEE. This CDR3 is CASSLGHQGAPRDTQYF. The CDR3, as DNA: TGTGCCAGCAGCTTGGGTCACCAGGGGGCGCCAAGAGATACGCAGTATTTT.

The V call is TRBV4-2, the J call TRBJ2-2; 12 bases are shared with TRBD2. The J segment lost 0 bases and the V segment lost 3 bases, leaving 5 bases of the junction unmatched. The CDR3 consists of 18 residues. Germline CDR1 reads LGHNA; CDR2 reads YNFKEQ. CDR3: CASSQGLAGFANTGELFF. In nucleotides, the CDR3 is TGTGCCAGCAGCCAGGGACTAGCGGGCTTCGCGAACACCGGGGAGCTGTTTTTT.

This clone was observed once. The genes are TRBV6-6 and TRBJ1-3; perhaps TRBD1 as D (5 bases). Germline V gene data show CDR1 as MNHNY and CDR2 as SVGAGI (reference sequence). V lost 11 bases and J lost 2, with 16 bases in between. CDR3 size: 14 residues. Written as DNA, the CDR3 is TGTGCCGTCAGCCAATTGGGGCCTGGAAACACCATATATTTT. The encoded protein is CAVSQLGPGNTIYF.